The clone carrying this T cell receptor (beta chain) showed up many times. These data are taken from a study of spatial heterogeneity in lung cancer. Overall study: Beta-chain sequences were consistently detected more often than alpha-chain sequences.

TCRdb used MiXCR to reprocess the 5' RACE reads, holding one entry per CDR3 protein. The sample records around 29,000 distinct CDR3 sequences, about 9.4% being singletons. Specified time point: blood at routine non-recurrence follow-up after resection. Whole RNA came from tumor, nontumor lung or frozen PBMC and was sequenced without being sorted. V lost 3 bases, J lost 6 bases, and 4 bases stayed unmatched. CDR1 is MNHEY and CDR2 is SVGEGT in the germline V gene. CDR3 length equals 15 residues. The chain couples TRBV6-2 or TRBV6-3 to TRBJ2-2; TRBD1 agrees at 10 bases. The clonotype originates from a female donor with early-stage non-small cell lung cancer. Material: PBMCs, obtained at follow-up. CDR3 amino acids: CASSYSGTGAGELFF. The CDR3 coding sequence is TGTGCCAGCAGTTATTCCGGGACAGGGGCCGGGGAGCTGTTTTTT.